This TCR beta chain was captured by sequencing in a study of T cell responses to AZD1222 COVID-19 vaccine. Trimming at V came to 2 bases and at J to 2 bases, leaving 10 bases not matched to a gene. The germline V gene has CDR1 MNHEY and CDR2 SMNVEV (reference sequence). The CDR3 loop spans 17 amino acids. Clones were sequenced by immunoSEQ multiplex PCR, and TCRdb holds only the in-frame ones, with some missing. The table lists about 97,000 clones, approximately 91% of them singletons. The sequences come from peripheral blood, collected on day 0 of AZD1222 vaccination. The chain links TRBV27 to TRBJ2-7; 9 bases match TRBD1. This receptor was obtained from an adult in good health. The CDR3 DNA is TGTGCCAGCAGTTTACGTCCCGGGACAGGGAGGGCCTACGAGCAGTACTTC. Residues: CASSLRPGTGRAYEQYF.